Reported below is one T cell receptor (beta chain). Its cognate antigen is unknown. With the Oncomine TCR Beta short-read assay, DNA from cultured CD4+ T cells was sequenced. Using its own MiXCR run on the PCR reads, TCRdb lists one record per CDR3 protein. The repertoire holds about 25,000 distinct CDR3 sequences, with about two fifths as singletons. Time point specified: late sampling 161 to 241 days after vaccination in a few convalescent patients. Treatment denoted: approximately 11-day PBMC culture with coronavirus spike peptide pools or control peptides (ViraFEST assay). The sample originates from a study of vaccination and CD4 T cells after COVID-19. V was shortened by 5 bases and J by 9 bases, with 8 bases between the two germline ends. CDR1 is SGHTA and CDR2 is FQGTGA in the germline V gene. The CDR3 has 11 residues.

The receptor was isolated from a human donor who had recovered from COVID-19. V usage is TRBV7-3 and J usage is TRBJ2-1; the D gene is possibly TRBD1 (6 bases). The sample was CD4+ T cells from blood, cultured in vitro, taken about 7 months after SARS-CoV-2 vaccination. The chain's CDR3 is CASSQGGEQFF. As DNA, the CDR3 is TGTGCCAGCAGCCAAGGGGGTGAGCAGTTCTTC. The full variable domain, its missing parts supplied by reference TRBV7-3 and TRBJ2-1, is GAGVSQTPSNKVTEKGKYVELRCDPISGHTALYWYRQSLGQGPEFLIYFQGTGAADDSGLPNDRFFAVRPEGSVSTLKIQRTERGDSAVYLCASSQGGEQFFGPGTRLTVL.